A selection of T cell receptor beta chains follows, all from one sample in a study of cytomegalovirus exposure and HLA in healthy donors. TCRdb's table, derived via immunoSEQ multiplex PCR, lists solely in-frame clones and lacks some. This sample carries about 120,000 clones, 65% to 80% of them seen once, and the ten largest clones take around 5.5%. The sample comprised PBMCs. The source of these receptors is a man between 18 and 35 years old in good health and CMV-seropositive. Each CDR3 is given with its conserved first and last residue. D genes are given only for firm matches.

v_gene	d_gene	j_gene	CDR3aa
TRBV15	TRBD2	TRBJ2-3	CATSRRGTSGGGSTDTQYF
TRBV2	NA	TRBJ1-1	CASSETGGLKRTEAFF
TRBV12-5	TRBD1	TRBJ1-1	CASGLGQGTEAFF
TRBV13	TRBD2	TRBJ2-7	CASSSGPSGSYEQYF
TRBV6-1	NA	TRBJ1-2	CASSERGNYGYTF
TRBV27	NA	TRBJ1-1	CASSLRGDSMNTEAFF
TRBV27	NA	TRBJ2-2	CASTPRTVWQGNTGELFF
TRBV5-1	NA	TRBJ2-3	CASLVGGASDTQYF
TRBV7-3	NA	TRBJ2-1	CASSLGLSSYNEQFF
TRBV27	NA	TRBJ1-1	CASVGEAMNTEAFF
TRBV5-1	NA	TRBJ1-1	CASSPRISGTEAFF
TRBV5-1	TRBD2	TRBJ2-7	CASSLGLAGDSSYEQYF
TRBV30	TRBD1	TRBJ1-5	CAWNYGQGGHQPQHF
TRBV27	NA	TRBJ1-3	CASSSPGNTIYF
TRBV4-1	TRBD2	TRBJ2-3	CASTLAGVTGGTDTQYF
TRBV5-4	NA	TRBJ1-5	CASSSTPGGQPQHF
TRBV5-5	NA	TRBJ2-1	CASSFDRSYNEQFF
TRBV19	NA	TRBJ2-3	CASSGGKGTDTQYF
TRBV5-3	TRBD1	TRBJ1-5	CARRPADRGVDQPQHF
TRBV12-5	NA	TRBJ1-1	CASGPFGFWAFF
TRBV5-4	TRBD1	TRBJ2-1	CASSFDRGRDNEQFF
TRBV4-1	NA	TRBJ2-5	CASSQPSEEQETQYF
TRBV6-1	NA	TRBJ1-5	CASSESLGNQPQHF
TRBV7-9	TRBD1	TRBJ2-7	CASSTDGQGISYEQYF
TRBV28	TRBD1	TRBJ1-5	CASSGPQGGSNQPQHF